This T cell receptor (beta chain) was observed in a study of T cell repertoires in cytomegalovirus infection. Study at large: The study used recently identified HLA-C-restricted and well-studied HLA-B-restricted CMV epitopes. The public TCR beta signatures pointed to both CMV infection and matching HLA type. Study-level findings and limits: Dominant in the ex vivo response were TCR beta clonotypes restricted by HLA-C and specific for CMV. People with CMV and the relevant HLA were identified by cumulative public TCR beta family frequency.

Notes on this clonotype: No antigen is known for it.

TCRdb ran MiXCR on the reads and lists one entry per CDR3 protein. The data contain 570,000 or so distinct CDR3 sequences, under 45% of them singletons. The CDR3 sequence is 16 residues long. V was pared by 4 bases and J by 5 bases, with 7 bases of the junction left unmatched. Germline CDR1 and CDR2: LGHNA and YNFKEQ. The chain combines TRBV4-2 with TRBJ2-3, with 12 positions matching TRBD2. Here the sequenced sample was cultured PBMCs, taken from culture after CMV antigen stimulation. This receptor was taken from a human donor in good health (CMV status not recorded). Some clones in this sample may be carry-over from other donors' samples. In nucleotides, the CDR3 is TGTGCCAGCAGCCCCTCCCTAGCGGGGGGGCGAGATACGCAGTATTTT. Translating it yields CASSPSLAGGRDTQYF.